These 20 T cell receptor beta chains came from one sample sequenced in a study of patients and donors after allogeneic stem cell transplantation. TCRdb reanalysed the RT-PCR reads using MiXCR and keeps one entry per CDR3 protein. The repertoire has 25,000 or so distinct CDR3 sequences, about 28% of them found once; the top ten carry around 47%. Sequencing was done on a sample of blood, either unsorted or a sorted T cell fraction (not recorded which). The receptor set was obtained from a human donor who was either an allogeneic HSCT recipient or a stem cell or donor lymphocyte infusion donor (not recorded which). It is not recorded whose cells these are; they may come from a transplant donor.

The chain recombines TRBV9 with TRBJ1-2, with D tentatively TRBD1 (6 bases). Germline CDR1 and CDR2: SGDLS and YYNGEE. With 4 bases removed from V and 3 bases from J, the gap between germline ends came to 13 bases. The CDR3 totals 14 residues. CDR3: CASSFTGWDYGYTF. The CDR3 nucleotides read TGTGCCAGCAGCTTTACAGGGTGGGACTATGGCTACACCTTC.

This clonotype showed up just a few times. The chain uses TRBV12-3 or TRBV12-4 and TRBJ2-2; no clear D gene. Trimming removed 8 bases from V and 2 bases from J, with 12 bases in between. The CDR3 length is 14 residues. CDR3 coding DNA: TGTGCCAGCGGGGTCCTACCAAACACCGGGGAGCTGTTTTTT. It specifies CASGVLPNTGELFF.

There are a few counts of this clonotype. This chain connects TRBV20-1 to TRBJ1-1; TRBD1 is a possible D gene (6 bases). Trimming pared 1 base from V and 6 bases from J, leaving 9 bases between. This CDR3 spans 12 amino acids. Per the germline V gene, CDR1 is DFQATT and CDR2 is SNEGSKA (reference sequence). The CDR3 spells CSARARGAEAFF. Written as DNA, the CDR3 is TGCAGTGCTAGAGCCAGGGGTGCTGAAGCTTTCTTT.

The chain couples TRBV20-1 to TRBJ1-2; D is possibly TRBD1 (6 bases). V lost 4 bases, J lost 4 bases, and 16 bases lay in between. This CDR3 has 14 amino acids. The V gene's germline CDR1 is DFQATT and CDR2 SNEGSKA (reference sequence). The CDR3 here is CSAITGIGVYGYTF. In DNA, the CDR3 is TGCAGTGCTATCACAGGGATCGGGGTCTATGGCTACACCTTC.

This clonotype is judged medium-sized. The chain has TRBV7-2 and TRBJ1-5; D gene uncertain. Germline CDR1 SGHTA, CDR2 FQGNSA. V dropped 5 bases and J dropped 1 base, with 15 bases sitting between them. The CDR3 runs to 16 residues. CDR3 sequence (DNA): TGTGCCAGCAGCCCGTCCCTGGGAGGGAGCAATCAGCCCCAGCATTTT. Protein product: CASSPSLGGSNQPQHF. Variable domain in full (rest from reference TRBV7-2 and TRBJ1-5): GAGVSQSPSNKVTEKGKDVELRCDPISGHTALYWYRQSLGQGLEFLIYFQGNSAPDKSGLPSDRFSAERTGGSVSTLTIQRTQQEDSAVYLCASSPSLGGSNQPQHFGDGTRLSIL.

This clonotype was detected many times. V and J are TRBV7-9 and TRBJ1-4; D remains ambiguous. Germline lookup yields CDR1 SEHNR and CDR2 FQNEAQ (reference sequence). Trimming cost V 1 base and J 0 bases, with 6 bases left between them. This CDR3 comprises 15 residues. CDR3: CASSLEAATNEKLFF. DNA of the CDR3: TGTGCCAGCAGCTTAGAGGCGGCAACTAATGAAAAACTGTTTTTT.

This clonotype was counted only a few times. The chain joins TRBV5-5 to TRBJ1-2, with unresolved D. This CDR3 is built from 15 residues. V was clipped by 0 bases and J by 0 bases, with 9 bases between them. Germline loops: CDR1 SGHKS, CDR2 YYEKEE (reference sequence). The CDR3 loop reads CASSLVELANYGYTF. Here the CDR3 DNA reads TGTGCCAGCAGCTTGGTCGAGTTAGCTAACTATGGCTACACCTTC. Full variable domain (missing parts from reference TRBV5-5 and TRBJ1-2): DAGVTQSPTHLIKTRGQQVTLRCSPISGHKSVSWYQQVLGQGPQFIFQYYEKEERGRGNFPDRFSARQFPNYSSELNVNALLLGDSALYLCASSLVELANYGYTFGSGTRLTVV.

This clonotype was seen repeatedly, ten times or more. The J gene is TRBJ1-1, the V gene TRBV7-2; D unresolved. The CDR3 is 12 residues long. Germline-derived CDR1 and CDR2 are SGHTA and FQGNSA. Trimming removed 1 base from V and 7 bases from J, with 7 bases in between. The CDR3 region is CASSLVGNEAFF. DNA of the CDR3: TGTGCCAGCAGCTTAGTCGGTAATGAAGCTTTCTTT.

The chain couples TRBV9 to TRBJ1-2, with D hard to call. The CDR3 covers 14 residues. Germline CDR1 and CDR2: SGDLS and YYNGEE. The V and J ends lost 4 bases and 4 bases respectively, with 14 bases between them. This CDR3 reads CASSLDRYSYGYTF. CDR3 coding DNA: TGTGCCAGCAGCTTAGACCGCTACTCCTATGGCTACACCTTC.

The chain is built from TRBV6-6 and TRBJ2-5; D is uncertain. Germline CDR1 and CDR2: MNHNY and SVGAGI (reference sequence). This CDR3 is 12 amino acids long. Trimming took off 5 bases at V and 9 bases at J, with 13 bases between the two ends. Here the CDR3 reads CASSPTPYAQYF. Here the CDR3 DNA reads TGTGCCAGCAGTCCTACTCCGTATGCCCAGTACTTC.

This clonotype was counted a few times. This chain uses TRBV4-2 with TRBJ2-5; no clear D gene. The germline V gene has CDR1 LGHNA and CDR2 YNFKEQ. V lost 0 bases and J lost 1, with 6 bases in between. The CDR3 runs to 14 residues. Here the CDR3 reads CASSQDVPQETQYF. The DNA of the CDR3 is TGTGCCAGCAGCCAAGATGTGCCCCAAGAGACCCAGTACTTC.

This clonotype was picked up many times. V usage is TRBV20-1 and J usage is TRBJ2-4; D is tentatively TRBD1 or TRBD2 (6 bases each). The CDR3 consists of 16 residues. Germline values: CDR1 DFQATT, CDR2 SNEGSKA (reference sequence). V was trimmed by 6 bases and J by 1 base, leaving 19 bases between them. CDR3 sequence: CSAGPRGRNAKNIQYF. CDR3 nucleotides: TGCAGTGCCGGTCCACGGGGGCGCAACGCCAAAAACATTCAGTACTTC.

There are a few counts of this clonotype. This chain joins TRBV18 and TRBJ1-2, with 8 positions matching TRBD1. Per the germline V gene, CDR1 is KGHSH and CDR2 is LQKENI. The CDR3 is made up of 14 amino acids. Germline trimming cut 5 bases from V and 0 bases from J; bases unmatched to any gene: 2. The CDR3 loop reads CASSTGGSNYGYTF. The DNA of the CDR3 is TGTGCCAGCTCAACAGGGGGATCTAACTATGGCTACACCTTC. The full variable domain, with the rest looked up from reference TRBV18 and TRBJ1-2, is NAGVMQNPRHLVRRRGQEARLRCSPMKGHSHVYWYRQLPEEGLKFMVYLQKENIIDESGMPKERFSAEFPKEGPSILRIQQVVRGDSAAYFCASSTGGSNYGYTFGSGTRLTVV.

By sample share, this clonotype is large. The gene calls are TRBV5-1 and TRBJ2-2, with a weak D call TRBD2 (5 bases). The germline gives CDR1 SGHRS, CDR2 YFSETQ. There are 15 residues in the CDR3. V gave up 7 bases and J gave up 0 bases, with 13 bases separating them. DNA for the CDR3: TGCGCCAGCGGCCTCCGGGATCCGAACACCGGGGAGCTGTTTTTT. This sequence encodes CASGLRDPNTGELFF.

This clonotype was seen ten or more times. V usage is TRBV5-1 and J usage is TRBJ2-2; a weak D match, TRBD1 (5 bases). Germline lookup yields CDR1 SGHRS and CDR2 YFSETQ. The V end was cut by 1 base, the J end by 5 bases, with 6 bases between. CDR3 size: 13 residues. CDR3 in DNA: TGCGCCAGCAGCTTGCGACAGACCGGGGAGCTGTTTTTT. This sequence encodes CASSLRQTGELFF.

V and J are TRBV12-3 or TRBV12-4 and TRBJ1-2; D unresolved. Trimming removed 3 bases at V and 5 bases at J, with 13 bases between. This CDR3 spans 14 amino acids. The DNA for the CDR3 is TGTGCCAGCAGTTTCAGCGACCCGACGTATGGCTACACCTTC. Its translation: CASSFSDPTYGYTF.

The rearrangement links TRBV5-1 to TRBJ1-2; tentatively, D is TRBD1 (5 bases). The CDR3 spans 13 residues. Germline V gene sequence: CDR1 SGHRS, CDR2 YFSETQ. Trimming took 0 bases from V and 7 from J, leaving 10 bases between them. The CDR3 nucleotides are TGCGCCAGCAGCTTGGTGGCAGGGTTTGGCTACACCTTC. It codes for CASSLVAGFGYTF.

J is TRBJ1-5 and V is TRBV12-3 or TRBV12-4; D is ambiguous. This CDR3 spans 16 amino acids. Trimming removed 5 bases at V and 1 base at J, with 15 bases between. CDR3 DNA: TGTGCCAGCAGTCTAGTGGGGAGATTAAGCAATCAGCCCCAGCATTTT. Translated, it gives CASSLVGRLSNQPQHF.

Only a few counts were recorded for this clonotype. The chain joins TRBV5-5 to TRBJ1-5; tentatively, D is TRBD1 (5 bases). The V end lost 4 bases, the J end lost 1 base, and 9 bases lay between the germline ends. This CDR3 is 14 amino acids long. CDR1 and CDR2 from the germline V gene are SGHKS and YYEKEE (reference sequence). The CDR3 loop is CASSTTGSNQPQHF. The CDR3 nucleotides read TGTGCCAGCAGCACCACAGGCAGCAATCAGCCCCAGCATTTT.

The rearrangement links TRBV4-3 to TRBJ1-4, with a weak D call TRBD1 (6 bases). The V gene's germline CDR1 is LGHNA and CDR2 YSLEER. The V gene lost 4 bases and the J gene lost 0 bases, with 6 bases spanning the gap. This CDR3 is built from 14 residues. CDR3 region: CASSRTATNEKLFF. CDR3 coding DNA: TGCGCCAGCAGCCGGACAGCAACTAATGAAAAACTGTTTTTT.